The rows below give T cell receptor beta chains drawn from one sample of a study of shared clonotypes between healthy human individuals. TCRdb keeps only in-frame clones here, not all; method: immunoSEQ multiplex PCR. The sample has about 2 million clones, approximately 95% seen once. Specimen: naive CD4+ T cells sorted from blood. Receptors originate from a young man in good health. The CDR3 runs from the conserved cysteine through the conserved F or W.

>TRBV27|16|TRBJ1-2
CASPSGRASLGYGYTF
>TRBV9|16|TRBJ2-5
CASSVEGLAGGETQYF
>TRBV29-1|12|TRBJ2-1
CSVDPGQNEQFF
>TRBV6-1|15|TRBJ1-3
CASSAGSASGNTIYF
>TRBV29-1|13|TRBJ1-1
CSVAGAWNTEAFF
>TRBV28|16|TRBJ2-5
CASSLLGPKYQETQYF
>TRBV10-3|13|TRBJ2-7
CAIGGRGSYEQYF
>TRBV28|16|TRBJ2-2
CASSPNSGVNTGELFF
>TRBV5-5|14|TRBJ1-6
CASSRPGQVSPLHF
>TRBV4-3|18|TRBJ2-3
CASSQEVAGEVYGNTQYF
>TRBV2|18|TRBJ1-2
CASSEARLKHEANYGYTF
>TRBV15|17|TRBJ1-1
CATSREAIIGTNTEAFF
>TRBV29-1|10|TRBJ2-7
CRVLPTEQYF
>TRBV5-1|18|TRBJ2-3
CASSSGTGLSWGTDTQYF
>TRBV10-3|14|TRBJ2-3
CAISDTKGGDTQYF
>TRBV5-1|15|TRBJ2-7
CASSLGGTGSYEQYF
>TRBV5-1|15|TRBJ1-4
CASSLEPGNNEKLFF
>TRBV10-3|13|TRBJ2-7
CATGGDSYYEQYF
>TRBV11-2|13|TRBJ2-5
CASSSGVGETQYF
>TRBV6-5|12|TRBJ2-3
CASRGGWDTQYF
>TRBV27|15|TRBJ2-7
CASSLSGSGAYEQYF
>TRBV6-5|12|TRBJ1-2
CASSPAGGATTF
>TRBV14|15|TRBJ2-7
CASSLMGGESYEQYF
>TRBV28|12|TRBJ2-7
CASSLLGYEQYF
>TRBV11-2|16|TRBJ2-3
CASSYSTGSWTDTQYF
>TRBV9|15|TRBJ2-2
CASSVVGVGTGELFF
>TRBV15|15|TRBJ2-5
CATSTLRELQETQYF
>TRBV30|15|TRBJ1-5
CAWSVSDLSNQPQHF
>TRBV9|15|TRBJ1-1
CASSVAPQVNTEAFF
>TRBV6-5|13|TRBJ2-5
CASSRLSQETQYF
>TRBV18|13|TRBJ1-2
CASSPNIDYGYTF
>TRBV10-3|15|TRBJ2-2
CAISESQGATGELFF
>TRBV20-1|11|TRBJ1-2
CSASGIYGYTF
>TRBV7-6|15|TRBJ1-1
CASSLGGNLNTEAFF
>TRBV7-2|15|TRBJ1-1
CASSLGSVSGTEAFF
>TRBV18|14|TRBJ1-1
CASYPGRENTEAFF
>TRBV10-3|11|TRBJ2-5
CATGGSETQYF
>TRBV13|17|TRBJ2-7
CASSFGQLLPSSYEQYF
>TRBV2|14|TRBJ2-1
CASCWDSTFSEQFF